This T cell receptor (beta chain) was sequenced during a study of T cells in Graves' hyperthyroidism and ophthalmopathy. Study-level findings and limits: Researchers report that a 13 V-J model separated ophthalmopathy from stable hyperthyroidism. Before onset, by a median of approximately 6.8 months, the model predicted ophthalmopathy.

The CDR3 contains 15 residues. The germline V gene encodes CDR1 ENHRY and CDR2 SYGVKD. V was pared by 2 bases and J by 4 bases, with 4 bases of the junction left unmatched. Regarding this clonotype: Its target is unknown.

Amplified regions were TCR beta CDR3 sequences from RNA transcripts. The TCR CDR3 was amplified in a first-round RT-PCR using the HTBI primer set. Via MiXCR, TCRdb re-called the multiplex PCR reads, giving one row per CDR3 protein. Of 500,000 to 600,000 distinct CDR3 sequences listed, roughly 46% are singletons. The TCR was taken from an adult woman with Graves' disease, either hyperthyroidism or ophthalmopathy (not recorded which). The specimen sequenced was peripheral blood or thyroid tissue (not recorded which). V gene TRBV10-3 combines with J gene TRBJ2-2; 7 bases match TRBD1. For the CDR3, the DNA is TGTGCCATCAGTGAGAAGGGGGCGCCCACCGGGGAGCTGTTTTTT. As protein: CAISEKGAPTGELFF.